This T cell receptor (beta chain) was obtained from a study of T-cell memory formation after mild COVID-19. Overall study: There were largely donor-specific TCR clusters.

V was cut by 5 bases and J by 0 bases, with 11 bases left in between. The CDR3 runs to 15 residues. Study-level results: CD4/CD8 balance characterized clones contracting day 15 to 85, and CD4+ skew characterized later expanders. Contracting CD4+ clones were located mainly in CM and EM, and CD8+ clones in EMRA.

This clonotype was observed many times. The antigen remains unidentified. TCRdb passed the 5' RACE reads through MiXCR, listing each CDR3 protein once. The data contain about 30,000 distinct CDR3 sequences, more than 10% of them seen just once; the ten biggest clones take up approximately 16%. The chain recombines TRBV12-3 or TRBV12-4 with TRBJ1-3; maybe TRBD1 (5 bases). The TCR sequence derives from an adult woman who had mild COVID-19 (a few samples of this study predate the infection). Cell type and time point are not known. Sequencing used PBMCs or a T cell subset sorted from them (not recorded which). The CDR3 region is CASSIQGYSGNTIYF. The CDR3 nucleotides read TGTGCCAGCAGTATCCAGGGTTACTCTGGAAACACCATATATTTT.